This T cell receptor beta chain was obtained from a study of PD-1 blockade in classical Hodgkin lymphoma. Study-wide background: Once every 2 weeks, patients received intravenous nivolumab at 3 mg/kg.

Libraries were prepared by immunoSEQ multiplex PCR; TCRdb keeps only in-frame clonotypes and omits some of them. Here the sample spans roughly 46,000 clones, about 76% being singletons. V dropped 3 bases and J dropped 7 bases, with 12 bases sitting between them. Germline CDR1 reads SNHLY; CDR2 reads FYNNEI. The CDR3 is 13 residues long. Time point: cycle 4 day 1 (C4D1), after 6 weeks of nivolumab. Each and every patient relapsed after autologous stem cell transplantation, and patients got differing brentuximab vedotin exposure. Study outcomes and limitations: Those starting nivolumab under 1 year post-ASCT were excluded. Compared with baseline, CD4+ but not CD8+ TCR diversity had risen significantly by C4D1. Sources of repertoire differences remain undefined, possibly disease activity or prior therapy.

Concerning this clone: Its matching antigen is unknown.

Sequenced material: peripheral blood mononuclear cells (PBMCs), taken before the fourth cycle of nivolumab. The V and J genes are TRBV2 and TRBJ2-5; possibly TRBD1 for D (6 bases). The sequence derives from a human donor with classical Hodgkin lymphoma. The CDR3 sequence is CASSDRGPGTQYF. CDR3 nucleotide sequence: TGTGCCAGCAGTGACAGGGGCCCGGGGACCCAGTACTTC. Combining the CDR3 with reference TRBV2 and TRBJ2-5 gives the whole variable domain EPEVTQTPSHQVTQMGQEVILRCVPISNHLYFYWYRQILGQKVEFLVSFYNNEISEKSEIFDDQFSVERPDGSNFTLKIRSTKLEDSAMYFCASSDRGPGTQYFGPGTRLLVL.